This TCR beta chain stems from a study of blood T cell repertoires in COVID-19. Here immunoSEQ multiplex PCR was the method, and the copy in TCRdb shows in-frame clones only, minus some. The repertoire holds some 51,000 clones, 80% to 90% seen once, with 1.3% in the top ten. The length of the CDR3 is 14 residues. The germline gives CDR1 SQVTM, CDR2 ANQGSEA. V lost 7 bases and J lost 0, with 13 bases in between. This clone was counted once. The receptor's source is a man in his sixties with acute or convalescent COVID-19. The sequenced sample consisted of peripheral blood. The chain recombines TRBV29-1 with TRBJ2-1; D perhaps matches TRBD1 (5 bases). The CDR3 coding sequence is TGCAGCGCCGCTAGGGGAAGCTCCTACAATGAGCAGTTCTTC. Translating gives CSAARGSSYNEQFF.